This TCR beta chain was observed in a study of molecular identifiers for immune sequencing clone quantification. TCRdb re-analysed the PCR reads in MiXCR, keeping a single row per CDR3 protein. The data contain more than 450,000 distinct CDR3 sequences, under 30% of them seen just once; the ten biggest clones take up roughly 0.77%. This clonotype was picked up a small number of times. At one boundary the junction diverges from the germline segment, which might be a read error. Germline CDR1 MNHEY, CDR2 SMNVEV (reference sequence). This CDR3 has 12 residues. The chain combines TRBV27 with TRBJ1-5; unclear D gene. This sequence originates from a human donor in good health. Some libraries in this study had Jurkat cell RNA spiked in. Source material: naive CD8+ T cells from blood, with Jurkat cell RNA spiked in. Subset reported: FACS-sorted CD8+CD4-CCR7+CD45RA+ naive T cells. CDR3 in amino acids: CASSLTPQPQRF. The CDR3 bases are TGTGCCAGCAGTTTAACCCCCCAGCCCCAGCGTTTT.